Described below is a single T cell receptor (beta chain) sequence and its context. Its antigen remains unidentified. These data belong to a study of OX40 agonist ivuxolimab in advanced cancers. Study-level background: At 0.01 to 10 mg/kg, ivuxolimab was administered intravenously to patients every 2 weeks.

Notes on the study in general: Low normalized T-cell clonal expansion was additionally recorded for some nonresponders.

The protocol was immunoSEQ multiplex PCR, while the TCRdb copy is restricted to in-frame clones and leaves out a portion. This repertoire shows approximately 60,000 clones, approximately 92% found once; its top ten account for approximately 0.64%. The material was CD4+ or CD8+ T cells sorted from blood, obtained in a trial of the OX40 agonist ivuxolimab. The origin of this receptor is an adult with an advanced solid tumor such as melanoma, head and neck, liver or kidney cancer.

The chain's CDR3 is CASTKVATAAGELFF. The CDR3 bases are TGTGCCAGCACTAAGGTGGCGACTGCCGCCGGGGAGCTGTTTTTT. V gene TRBV7-2 combines with J gene TRBJ2-2, with D uncertain. V shed 7 bases and J shed 6 bases, with 18 bases lying between them. Germline CDR1 SGHTA, CDR2 FQGNSA. The CDR3 runs to 15 residues. Full variable domain (rest looked up from reference TRBV7-2 and TRBJ2-2): GAGVSQSPSNKVTEKGKDVELRCDPISGHTALYWYRQSLGQGLEFLIYFQGNSAPDKSGLPSDRFSAERTGGSVSTLTIQRTQQEDSAVYLCASTKVATAAGELFFGEGSRLTVL.